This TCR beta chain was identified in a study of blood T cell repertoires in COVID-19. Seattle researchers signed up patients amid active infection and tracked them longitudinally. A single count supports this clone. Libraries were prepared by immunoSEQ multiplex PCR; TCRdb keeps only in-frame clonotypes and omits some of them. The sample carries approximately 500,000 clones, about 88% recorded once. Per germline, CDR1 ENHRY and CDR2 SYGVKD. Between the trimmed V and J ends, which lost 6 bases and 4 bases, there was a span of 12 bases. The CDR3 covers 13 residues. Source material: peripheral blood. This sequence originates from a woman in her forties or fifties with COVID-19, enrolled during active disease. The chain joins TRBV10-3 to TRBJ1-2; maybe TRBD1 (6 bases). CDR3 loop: CAIRGARTYGYTF. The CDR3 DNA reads TGTGCCATCAGGGGGGCGCGGACCTATGGCTACACCTTC.